What follows are 18 T cell receptor beta chains derived from one specimen sequenced in a study of blood T cell repertoires in COVID-19. Sequenced by immunoSEQ multiplex PCR; TCRdb stores in-frame clones only, minus some. Of about 200,000 clones listed, 65% to 85% are singletons. The sequenced material came from PBMCs or T cells enriched from blood (not recorded which). The receptors come from a middle-aged man who had recovered from COVID-19.

Only a few counts were recorded for this clone. CDR3 loop: CAWNRQGRGEKLFF. DNA of the CDR3: TGTGCCTGGAATCGACAGGGGCGAGGGGAAAAACTGTTTTTT. The V and J genes are TRBV30 and TRBJ1-4; TRBD1 aligns across 8 bases. In germline, CDR1 is GTSNPN, CDR2 SVGIG (reference sequence). Trimming took 4 bases from V and 8 from J; bases not matched to a gene: 9. The CDR3 is 14 amino acids. The whole variable domain, remainder taken from reference TRBV30 and TRBJ1-4, is SQTIHQWPATLVQPVGSPLSLECTVEGTSNPNLYWYRQAAGRGLQLLFYSVGIGQISSEVPQNLSASRPQDRQFILSSKKLLLSDSGFYLCAWNRQGRGEKLFFGSGTQLSVL.

The CDR3 here is CASSPKIDRWDEQFF. CDR3 sequence (DNA): TGTGCCAGCAGTCCGAAAATTGACAGGTGGGATGAGCAGTTCTTC. The V and J genes are TRBV3-1 (or the pseudogene TRBV3-2) and TRBJ2-1; D perhaps matches TRBD1 (6 bases). The CDR3 contains 15 residues. Germline V gives CDR1 LGHDT, CDR2 YNNKEL (reference sequence). V gave up 6 bases and J gave up 8 bases, with 20 bases separating them.

This clone was detected once. The chain combines TRBV12-2 with TRBJ2-3; the table's D call, TRBD2, was not checked against the DNA. TRBV12-2 is termed a pseudogene. The CDR3 has 16 residues. The CDR3: CASRLAHEEETDTQYF. The CDR3 nucleotides are TGTGCAAGTCGCTTAGCGCACGAGGAGGAGACAGATACGCAGTATTTT.

The genes are TRBV7-5 and TRBJ1-5; the table's TRBD1 call for D was not verified on the DNA. TRBV7-5 is a pseudogene locus. This CDR3 comprises 17 residues. CDR3 bases: TGTGCCAGAAGCTCCCATGGGGGACAGGGGGCAAATCAGCCCCAGCATTTT. Amino acid sequence: CARSSHGGQGANQPQHF.

This clone was counted ten times or more. The J gene is TRBJ1-1, the V gene TRBV13; maybe TRBD1 (5 bases). V dropped 2 bases and J dropped 2 bases, with 9 bases sitting between them. This CDR3 is 14 amino acids long. The germline V gene has CDR1 PRHDT and CDR2 FYEKMQ (reference sequence). This CDR3 reads CASSLSGGNTEAFF. CDR3 sequence (DNA): TGTGCCAGCAGCTTAAGCGGGGGTAACACTGAAGCTTTCTTT.

The chain links TRBV19 to TRBJ2-7; 8 bases fit TRBD2. CDR1 LNHDA and CDR2 SQIVND come from the germline V gene (reference sequence). The CDR3 is 13 amino acids. V lost 3 bases to trimming and J lost 4 bases; unmatched junction nucleotides: 2. CDR3 sequence reads: CASSIGGAYEQYF. The CDR3, as DNA: TGTGCCAGTAGTATCGGGGGGGCGTACGAGCAGTACTTC.

V usage is TRBV5-1 and J usage is TRBJ2-1; weak D call: TRBD1 (7 bases). Germline V CDR1 and CDR2: SGHRS, YFSETQ. V was clipped by 1 base and J by 4 bases, with 15 bases between them. The CDR3 extends over 16 amino acids. CDR3 region: CASSLQGGAGYNEQFF. DNA for the CDR3: TGCGCCAGCAGCTTGCAAGGGGGCGCGGGATACAATGAGCAGTTCTTC.

This sequence joins TRBV7-9 and TRBJ1-2; D not resolved. The ends were cut back, 2 bases at V and 2 bases at J, with 9 bases in the middle. The germline gives CDR1 SEHNR, CDR2 FQNEAQ (reference sequence). The CDR3 contains 14 residues. The CDR3 bases are TGTGCCAGCAGCTTAATTGAGGCAAACTATGGCTACACCTTC. It encodes CASSLIEANYGYTF.

This chain uses TRBV18 with TRBJ2-7; 7 bases match TRBD1. The CDR3 is 15 amino acids. Germline lookup yields CDR1 KGHSH and CDR2 LQKENI. J lost 4 bases, V lost 0 bases, and 6 bases had no gene match. This chain's CDR3 is CASSPPNPTGYEQYF. The DNA of the CDR3 is TGTGCCAGCTCACCACCGAATCCGACAGGGTACGAGCAGTACTTC.

CDR3 loop: CASAKPGQELGSGYTF. The CDR3 DNA follows: TGTGCCAGCGCGAAGCCGGGACAGGAACTAGGCAGTGGCTACACCTTC. The rearrangement uses TRBV19 and TRBJ1-2; 8 bases are a match to TRBD1. Trimming cost V 9 bases and J 7 bases; bases outside gene matches: 19. The CDR3 runs 16 residues. Germline assignment: CDR1 LNHDA and CDR2 SQIVND (reference sequence).

The chain uses TRBV5-1 and TRBJ1-2; 10 bases are a match to TRBD1. V lost 6 bases, J lost 8 bases, and 7 bases stayed unmatched. Germline CDR1 and CDR2: SGHRS and YFSETQ. CDR3 length equals 13 residues. The CDR3 loop reads CASMGTGAFGYTF. The DNA of the CDR3 is TGCGCCAGCATGGGGACAGGGGCCTTCGGCTACACCTTC.

V gene TRBV5-8 combines with J gene TRBJ2-1; 7 bases align to TRBD2. V lost 3 bases and J lost 3; bases outside the gene matches: 12. CDR1 SGHTS and CDR2 YDEGEE come from the germline V gene. This CDR3 contains 17 residues. CDR3 loop: CASSSGEWEGYYNEQFF. CDR3 DNA: TGTGCCAGCAGCTCCGGAGAGTGGGAGGGGTACTACAATGAGCAGTTCTTC. The complete variable domain, with remaining parts taken from reference TRBV5-8 and TRBJ2-1, reads EAGVTQSPTHLIKTRGQQATLRCSPISGHTSVYWYQQALGLGLQFLLWYDEGEERNRGNFPPRFSGRQFPNYSSELNVNALELEDSALYLCASSSGEWEGYYNEQFFGPGTRLTVL.

The chain employs TRBV9 and TRBJ2-2, with D maybe TRBD2 (6 bases). In germline, CDR1 is SGDLS, CDR2 YYNGEE. The CDR3 length is 14 residues. Trimming took off 0 bases at V and 6 bases at J, with 9 bases between the two ends. The CDR3 DNA follows: TGTGCCAGCAGCGTAGCGGGGGTCCCCGGGGAGCTGTTTTTT. It codes for CASSVAGVPGELFF.

V is TRBV6-1 and J is TRBJ1-2; D is unclear. V lost 2 bases and J 8 bases, leaving 15 bases between the germline ends. This CDR3 spans 14 amino acids. Germline assignment: CDR1 MNHNS and CDR2 SASEGT. The CDR3 sequence: CASSELGGYWGYTF. DNA for the CDR3: TGTGCCAGCAGTGAATTAGGAGGGTATTGGGGCTACACCTTC.

The chain carries TRBV2 and TRBJ2-5; tentatively, D is TRBD1 (6 bases). Germline CDR1 is SNHLY and CDR2 is FYNNEI. The CDR3 runs to 17 residues. The V gene lost 7 bases and the J gene lost 1 base, with 22 bases spanning the gap. CDR3 residues: CASTLTRGIGGQETQYF. The CDR3 DNA follows: TGTGCCAGCACCCTAACCCGTGGGATAGGGGGCCAAGAGACCCAGTACTTC.

This clone was found once. The chain couples TRBV2 to TRBJ2-7; TRBD1 aligns across 8 bases. V lost 8 bases to trimming and J lost 2 bases; unmatched junction nucleotides: 8. Germline V gene data show CDR1 as SNHLY and CDR2 as FYNNEI. This CDR3 is 14 amino acids long. The CDR3 bases are TGTGCCAGCGGAAGGGACAGGCTTCCCTACGAGCAGTACTTC. Protein product: CASGRDRLPYEQYF.

The chain links TRBV9 to TRBJ2-7; TRBD1 matches at 8 bases. The germline gives CDR1 SGDLS, CDR2 YYNGEE. The CDR3 is 17 residues long. The V segment lost 4 bases and the J segment 5 bases; nucleotides outside the gene matches: 17. CDR3 nucleotide sequence: TGTGCCAGCAGCTCCCGAGGAGAGACAGGGGACACCCACGAGCAGTACTTC. Protein product: CASSSRGETGDTHEQYF.

This clone was recorded only once. This chain connects TRBV9 to TRBJ2-1; 12 bases line up with TRBD2. The CDR3 covers 16 residues. The germline gives CDR1 SGDLS, CDR2 YYNGEE. V shed 0 bases and J 10 bases; nucleotides not matched to a gene: 8. The CDR3 spells CASSVESLAGGLEQFF. The CDR3 region has the DNA TGTGCCAGCAGCGTAGAGAGTCTAGCGGGGGGGCTGGAGCAGTTCTTC. The full variable domain, in which reference TRBV9 and TRBJ2-1 provide the parts outside the CDR3, is DSGVTQTPKHLITATGQRVTLRCSPRSGDLSVYWYQQSLDQGLQFLIQYYNGEERAKGNILERFSAQQFPDLHSELNLSSLELGDSALYFCASSVESLAGGLEQFFGPGTRLTVL.